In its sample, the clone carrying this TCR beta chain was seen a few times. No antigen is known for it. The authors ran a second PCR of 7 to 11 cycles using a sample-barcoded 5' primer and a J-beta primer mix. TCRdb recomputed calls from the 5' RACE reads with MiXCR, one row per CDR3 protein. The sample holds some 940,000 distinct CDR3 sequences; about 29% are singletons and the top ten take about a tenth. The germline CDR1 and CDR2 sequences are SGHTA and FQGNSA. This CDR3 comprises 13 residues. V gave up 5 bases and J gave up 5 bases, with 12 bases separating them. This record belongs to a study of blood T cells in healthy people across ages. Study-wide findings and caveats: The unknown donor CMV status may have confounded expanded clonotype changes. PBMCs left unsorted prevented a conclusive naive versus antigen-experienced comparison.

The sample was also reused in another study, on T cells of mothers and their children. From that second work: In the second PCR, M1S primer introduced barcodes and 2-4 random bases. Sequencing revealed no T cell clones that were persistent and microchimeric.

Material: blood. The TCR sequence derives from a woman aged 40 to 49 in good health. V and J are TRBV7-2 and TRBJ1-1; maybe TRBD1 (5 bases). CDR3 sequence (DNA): TGTGCCAGCAGCCTCTGGGGGTTTACTGAAGCTTTCTTT. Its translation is CASSLWGFTEAFF.